This T cell receptor (beta chain) was sequenced during a study of CD8 T cells in Susac syndrome. Those who served as multiple sclerosis controls were treatment-naive patients with stable or active relapsing-remitting disease. The V and J ends lost 3 bases and 3 bases, in that order; junction bases with no gene match: 7. CDR1 and CDR2 (germline): PRHDT, FYEKMQ (reference sequence). This CDR3 is 16 amino acids long. A quantity of about 0.5 to 1 ug RNA underwent reverse transcription using random hexamers. Amplification of TCR beta CDR3 used immunoSEQ multiplex PCR across 54 Vbeta and 13 Jbeta. Using its own MiXCR run on the immunoSEQ multiplex PCR reads, TCRdb lists one record per CDR3 protein. Of some 120,000 distinct CDR3 sequences in the sample, 90% to 95% are singletons; the top ten hold over 0.3%.

This chain connects TRBV13 to TRBJ2-4; 8 nucleotides line up with TRBD1. This receptor was obtained from a human donor with multiple sclerosis. The sequenced material came from CD8+ T cells from PBMCs. The CDR3: CASSLSGGLDKNIQYF. In DNA, the CDR3 is TGTGCCAGCAGCTTGTCAGGGGGCCTCGACAAAAACATTCAGTACTTC.